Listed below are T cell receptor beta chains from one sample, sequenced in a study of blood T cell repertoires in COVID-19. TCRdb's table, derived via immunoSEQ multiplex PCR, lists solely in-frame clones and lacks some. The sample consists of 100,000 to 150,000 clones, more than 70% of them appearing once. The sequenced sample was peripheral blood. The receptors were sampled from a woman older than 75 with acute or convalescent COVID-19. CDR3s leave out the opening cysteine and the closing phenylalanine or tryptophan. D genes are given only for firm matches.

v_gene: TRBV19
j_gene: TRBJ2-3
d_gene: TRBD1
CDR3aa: ASSLQGAADTQY

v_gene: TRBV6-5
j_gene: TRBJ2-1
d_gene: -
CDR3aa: ASNRDFSGGEQF

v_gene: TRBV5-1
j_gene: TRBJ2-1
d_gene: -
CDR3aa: ASHPGRWPTYNEQF

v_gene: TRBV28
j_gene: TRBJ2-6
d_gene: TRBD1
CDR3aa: ASSEGQGRFSGANVLT

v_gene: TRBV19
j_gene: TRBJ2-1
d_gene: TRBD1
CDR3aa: ASSGQVYNEQF

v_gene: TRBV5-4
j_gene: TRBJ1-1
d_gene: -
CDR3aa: ASSFFYGNTEAF

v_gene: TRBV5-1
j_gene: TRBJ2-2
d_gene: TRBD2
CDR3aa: ASSIPSGGFVGELF

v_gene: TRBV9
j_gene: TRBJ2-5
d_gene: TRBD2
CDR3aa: ASSVVGRGGQETQY

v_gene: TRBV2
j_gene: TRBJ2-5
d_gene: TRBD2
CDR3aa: ASSEGLAGSETQY

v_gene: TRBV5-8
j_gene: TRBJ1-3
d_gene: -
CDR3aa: ASSSGLFSGNTIY